This record looks at one TCR beta chain sequence and its context. This entry belongs to a study of blood T cell repertoires in COVID-19. In the study overall: Donors in the United States, Italy and Spain gave samples during acute or convalescent COVID-19. Nucleic acid was either cDNA or gDNA, and it came from T cells, B-cell-depleted T cells, or PBMCs.

Study processing details: From reference gene primer amplification, estimates of nucleated cell counts were derived. Clones were read by immunoSEQ multiplex PCR, and TCRdb kept only the in-frame ones, dropping some. D and trimming were read from the DNA, whereas the V and J calls and clone size are those reported in that table. The repertoire holds tens of thousands of clones, with just over 85% as singletons. Trimming stripped 5 bases from V and 8 bases from J, with 13 bases between. The CDR3 runs 12 residues. Germline-derived CDR1 and CDR2 are SGHDT and YYEEEE. The sample was peripheral blood. The chain employs TRBV5-6 and TRBJ1-2; D might be TRBD1 (6 bases). The TCR originated in a woman aged 60-70 years with acute or convalescent COVID-19. The CDR3 loop reads CASSFLQGGYTF. CDR3 coding DNA: TGTGCCAGCAGTTTTTTACAGGGAGGCTACACCTTC.